The rows below give T cell receptor beta chains drawn from one sample of a study of healthy donors' naive CD4 and CD8 T cells. TCRdb itself ran the reads through MiXCR, one entry per CDR3 protein. The sample has 200,000 or so distinct CDR3 sequences; 65% to 75% are singletons. What was sequenced was naive CD4+ and CD8+ T cells sorted from blood, pooled from several donors. These receptors were taken from a pool of human donors in good health; the sample pools cells from several healthy donors. CDR3s include the opening cysteine and the closing phenylalanine or tryptophan. Fields, in order: clone size, D gene, V gene, J gene, CDR3 protein, CDR3 DNA. A D gene is named only where the DNA matches it firmly. Size tells how often a clone was seen (once, few, many) or the class of an expanded clone, and some rows leave it out.

few,NA,TRBV29-1,TRBJ2-7,CSVEGGQGGYEQYF,TGCAGCGTTGAAGGGGGGCAGGGAGGCTACGAGCAGTACTTC
NA,NA,TRBV27,TRBJ1-5,CASSYSAQGLGQPQHF,TGTGCCAGCAGTTATTCGGCACAGGGACTTGGTCAGCCCCAGCATTTT
NA,NA,TRBV19,TRBJ1-1,CASKEIGVNIEAFF,TGTGCCAGTAAGGAAATCGGGGTGAACATTGAAGCTTTCTTT
once,NA,TRBV19,TRBJ1-1,CASRPLVNTEAFF,TGTGCCAGTAGGCCTTTAGTGAACACTGAAGCTTTCTTT
NA,NA,TRBV14,TRBJ2-7,CASSQRRQANYEQYF,TGTGCCAGCAGCCAGCGGAGGCAGGCGAACTACGAGCAGTACTTC
NA,TRBD1,TRBV27,TRBJ1-2,CASSLSKTGLGYTF,TGTGCCAGCAGTTTATCCAAGACAGGGCTTGGCTACACCTTC
NA,TRBD1,TRBV20-1,TRBJ1-5,CSASGTGGYHSNQPQHF,TGCAGTGCTTCCGGGACAGGGGGTTATCATAGCAATCAGCCCCAGCATTTT
NA,NA,TRBV27,TRBJ2-7,CASSLWSQGGAYEQYF,TGTGCCAGCAGTTTATGGTCGCAGGGGGGAGCGTACGAGCAGTACTTC
once,TRBD1,TRBV7-9,TRBJ2-1,CASSSGQGWFF,TGTGCCAGCAGCTCGGGACAGGGGTGGTTCTTC
few,NA,TRBV29-1,TRBJ2-1,CSALEGSYNEQFF,TGCAGCGCCCTAGAGGGTTCCTACAATGAGCAGTTCTTC
few,TRBD1,TRBV6-5,TRBJ1-1,CASSTDRGTEAFF,TGTGCCAGCAGTACGGACAGGGGGACTGAAGCTTTCTTT
NA,TRBD1,TRBV19,TRBJ2-7,CASSRTGKEQYF,TGTGCCAGTAGTAGGACAGGAAAAGAGCAGTACTTC
NA,NA,TRBV29-1,TRBJ1-5,CSVQTGFNQPQHF,TGCAGCGTTCAGACAGGCTTTAATCAGCCCCAGCATTTT
NA,NA,TRBV5-4,TRBJ1-2,CASNRPPAGYTF,TGTGCCAGCAACCGACCCCCGGCGGGCTACACCTTC
NA,NA,TRBV12-3/TRBV12-4,TRBJ1-2,CASSLDSRVPGYTF,TGTGCCAGCAGTCTAGACTCCAGGGTACCCGGCTACACCTTC
few,TRBD2,TRBV29-1,TRBJ2-7,CSVEGTSGILNEQYF,TGCAGCGTTGAGGGGACTAGCGGGATTTTGAACGAGCAGTACTTC
NA,NA,TRBV6-4,TRBJ2-7,CASSEQNSPYEQYF,TGTGCCAGCAGTGAACAGAACAGCCCCTACGAGCAGTACTTC
NA,TRBD1,TRBV5-4,TRBJ2-1,CASSWGTATYNEQFF,TGTGCCAGCAGCTGGGGGACAGCTACCTACAATGAGCAGTTCTTC
NA,TRBD1,TRBV30,TRBJ2-5,CACTDLWTGRETQYF,TGTGCCTGCACCGACCTTTGGACAGGGCGAGAGACCCAGTACTTC
once,TRBD2,TRBV29-1,TRBJ2-7,CSAASGAYEQYF,TGCAGCGCCGCTAGCGGAGCCTACGAGCAGTACTTC
NA,NA,TRBV20-1,TRBJ2-1,CSAAGFPSYNEQFF,TGCAGTGCTGCGGGGTTCCCTTCCTACAATGAGCAGTTCTTC
few,TRBD1,TRBV5-5,TRBJ1-6,CASSQEGARGSPLHF,TGTGCCAGCAGTCAAGAGGGGGCGCGGGGTTCACCCCTCCACTTT
NA,NA,TRBV10-3,TRBJ1-1,CAARTGMNTEAFF,TGTGCCGCAAGGACGGGAATGAACACTGAAGCTTTCTTT
few,NA,TRBV6-1,TRBJ2-3,CASSYGPSTDTQYF,TGTGCCAGCAGTTATGGTCCTAGCACAGATACGCAGTATTTT
few,TRBD1,TRBV5-4,TRBJ1-2,CASSLRQGARGGYTF,TGTGCCAGCAGCTTGCGACAGGGGGCGCGTGGTGGCTACACCTTC
NA,TRBD2,TRBV6-5,TRBJ2-1,CAMAPGTNSYNEQFF,TGTGCCATGGCCCCTGGGACTAACTCCTACAATGAGCAGTTCTTC
NA,NA,TRBV7-8,TRBJ2-1,CASSLGRENEQFF,TGTGCCAGCAGCTTAGGACGGGAGAATGAGCAGTTCTTC
NA,TRBD2,TRBV27,TRBJ2-7,CASSSLGLAGYEQYF,TGTGCCAGCAGTTCCCTGGGACTAGCGGGCTACGAGCAGTACTTC
NA,TRBD2,TRBV29-1,TRBJ2-1,CSVELTSGGTYNEQFF,TGCAGCGTTGAATTGACCAGCGGGGGGACCTACAATGAGCAGTTCTTC
NA,NA,TRBV30,TRBJ1-6,CAWSEPSGALHF,TGTGCCTGGAGTGAGCCATCTGGGGCCCTCCACTTT
NA,NA,TRBV5-1,TRBJ1-1,CASSLEGAWTEAFF,TGCGCCAGCAGCTTGGAGGGCGCCTGGACTGAAGCTTTCTTT
NA,NA,TRBV20-1,TRBJ2-3,CSARAILDTQYF,TGCAGTGCTAGAGCGATCCTAGATACGCAGTATTTT
once,NA,TRBV6-5,TRBJ1-2,CASSITPNYGYTF,TGTGCCAGCAGCATAACCCCTAACTATGGCTACACCTTC
NA,NA,TRBV11-3,TRBJ2-5,CASSLTSSSRETQYF,TGTGCCAGCAGCTTAACTAGCAGCTCCCGGGAGACCCAGTACTTC
NA,TRBD1,TRBV5-1,TRBJ2-7,CASSLEGTGVSYEQYF,TGCGCCAGCAGCTTGGAGGGGACAGGAGTGTCCTACGAGCAGTACTTC
NA,NA,TRBV18,TRBJ2-3,CASSPSVTDTQYF,TGTGCCAGCTCACCCTCCGTCACAGATACGCAGTATTTT
NA,TRBD1,TRBV19,TRBJ2-5,CASSSRTGGQETQYF,TGTGCCAGTAGTTCGAGGACAGGGGGACAAGAGACCCAGTACTTC
NA,NA,TRBV11-3,TRBJ2-1,CASSLLVLRGEQFF,TGTGCCAGCAGCTTACTAGTATTGAGGGGTGAGCAGTTCTTC
NA,NA,TRBV10-3,TRBJ1-5,CAISSGDQPQHF,TGTGCCATTTCCTCGGGGGATCAGCCCCAGCATTTT
NA,NA,TRBV6-2/TRBV6-3,TRBJ2-5,CASSYVGKETQYF,TGTGCCAGCAGTTACGTCGGTAAAGAGACCCAGTACTTC
NA,NA,TRBV6-5,TRBJ2-5,CASSYSSPSETQYF,TGTGCCAGCAGTTACTCGAGTCCCTCAGAGACCCAGTACTTC
NA,NA,TRBV30,TRBJ2-7,CAWSGAVAYEQYF,TGTGCCTGGAGTGGAGCAGTGGCCTACGAGCAGTACTTC
NA,NA,TRBV29-1,TRBJ2-7,CSVEGWNSYEQYF,TGCAGCGTTGAGGGGTGGAACTCCTACGAGCAGTACTTC
NA,NA,TRBV5-5,TRBJ1-1,CASSPRLDTEAFF,TGTGCCAGCAGCCCCCGATTAGACACTGAGGCTTTCTTT
NA,NA,TRBV10-1,TRBJ2-1,CASSELLASSYNEQFF,TGCGCCAGCAGTGAGTTGCTAGCGAGCTCCTACAATGAGCAGTTCTTC
NA,NA,TRBV20-1,TRBJ2-7,CSALLVLEQYF,TGCAGTGCTCTACTAGTTCTCGAGCAGTACTTC
once,TRBD1,TRBV29-1,TRBJ1-1,CSVDNNRQGGNTEAFF,TGCAGCGTGGACAACAACAGACAGGGCGGGAACACTGAAGCTTTCTTT
NA,NA,TRBV19,TRBJ2-1,CASSGQGRWSYNEQFF,TGTGCCAGTAGTGGCCAGGGGCGTTGGTCCTACAATGAGCAGTTCTTC
NA,TRBD2,TRBV29-1,TRBJ2-1,CSVDGGYSYNEQFF,TGCAGCGTTGACGGGGGGTACTCCTACAATGAGCAGTTCTTC
NA,TRBD2,TRBV30,TRBJ2-3,CAWSDGLAGEGADTQYF,TGTGCCTGGAGTGATGGATTAGCGGGAGAAGGGGCAGATACGCAGTATTTT